A single sample is the source of the 21 T cell receptor beta chains below, sequenced in a study of T cell clonality in common variable immunodeficiency. Generated by immunoSEQ multiplex PCR, the TCRdb table keeps only in-frame clones and is missing some. Observed are approximately 81,000 clones, no singletons, with the top ten taking 0.8%. The sample taken for sequencing was peripheral blood mononuclear cells. The receptors derive from a person aged 18 to 70 in good health.

This clone was picked up a small number of times. From the germline J gene comes the end of the CDR3, since the read stops 3 residues before it. This chain uses TRBV20-1 with TRBJ2-7; no clear D. Germline CDR1 DFQATT, CDR2 SNEGSKA (reference sequence). This CDR3 contains 14 residues. Trimming took 5 bases from V and 2 from J, leaving 16 bases between them. CDR3 DNA (partial): TGCAGTGCTTATACCATAGACAATCCCTACGAG. Its protein product is CSAYTIDNPYE. The CDR3, in full, reads CSAYTIDNPYEQYF.

This clone occurred many times. The CDR3 end is not reached by the read, which stops 3 residues before it; the germline J gene fills it in. V and J are TRBV28 and TRBJ2-5; D possibly matches TRBD1 or TRBD2 (6 bases each). This CDR3 contains 17 residues. Per the germline V gene, CDR1 is MDHEN and CDR2 is SYDVKM. Trimming cost V 6 bases and J 5 bases, with 25 bases left between them. CDR3 DNA (partial): TGTGCCAGCAGCTTCTCGTTCCCCAGGGGAGGAGGTGAGACC. Its protein product is CASSFSFPRGGGET. The full CDR3 sequence reads CASSFSFPRGGGETQYF.

This clone showed up many times. The read ends 3 residues early relative to the CDR3; the germline J gene fills the gap. V gene TRBV30 combines with J gene TRBJ1-5, with no clear D. V lost 0 bases to trimming and J lost 6 bases, with 18 bases between them. The CDR3 sequence is 16 residues long. Germline CDR1 is GTSNPN and CDR2 is SVGIG (reference sequence). The chain's CDR3 is CAWSVRGPREIQPQHF. The part of the CDR3 DNA that was read is TGTGCCTGGAGTGTACGCGGGCCCCGTGAAATTCAGCCC.

The sample holds many counts of this clone. Read coverage stops 3 residues before the CDR3 terminus; the germline J gene supplies the remainder. The chain is built from TRBV14 and TRBJ2-5; D is uncertain. The CDR3 is 11 residues long. CDR1 is SGHDN and CDR2 is FVKESK in the germline V gene. Trimming stripped 2 bases from V and 5 bases from J, with 3 bases between. The CDR3 loop reads CASSQSETQYF. The part of the CDR3 DNA that was read is TGTGCCAGCAGCCAATCGGAGACC.

At least ten counts were recorded for this clone. With the read ending 3 residues before the CDR3 end, the germline J gene is used to fill in that end. The chain has TRBV18 and TRBJ2-3; TRBD1 aligns across 9 bases. This CDR3 is 15 amino acids long. Germline V gives CDR1 KGHSH, CDR2 LQKENI. Trimming at V came to 6 bases and at J to 5 bases, leaving 9 bases not matched to a gene. This CDR3 reads CASSLNRGRGDTQYF. CDR3 DNA (partial): TGTGCCAGCTCCCTCAACAGGGGGCGAGGAGATACG. Full variable domain (missing parts from reference TRBV18 and TRBJ2-3): NAGVMQNPRHLVRRRGQEARLRCSPMKGHSHVYWYRQLPEEGLKFMVYLQKENIIDESGMPKERFSAEFPKEGPSILRIQQVVRGDSAAYFCASSLNRGRGDTQYFGPGTRLTVL.

This clone was counted at least ten times. The read terminates 3 residues before the CDR3 end, so the remaining end is supplied by the germline J gene. V gene TRBV10-3 combines with J gene TRBJ1-4; no clear D gene. CDR1 and CDR2 (germline): ENHRY, SYGVKD. The CDR3 is 17 amino acids. Trimming cost V 0 bases and J 0 bases, with 11 bases left between them. The CDR3 spells CAISESQGLPTNEKLFF. The part of the CDR3 DNA that was read is TGTGCCATCAGTGAGTCGCAAGGGCTACCAACTAATGAAAAA.

This clone was observed many times. The sequence runs out 3 residues before the end of the CDR3; the remainder is reconstructed from the germline J gene. The V call is TRBV7-6, the J call TRBJ2-7; 8 bases are a match to TRBD2. Germline V lookup: CDR1 SGHVS, CDR2 FNYEAQ. Trimming took 5 bases from V and 0 from J; bases not matched to a gene: 9. The CDR3 is made up of 16 amino acids. Incomplete CDR3 DNA: TGTGCCAGCAGCCCACGGGGGGGATTTTTCTCCTACGAG. Translated: CASSPRGGFFSYE. The full CDR3 sequence reads CASSPRGGFFSYEQYF.

In its sample, this clone was seen many times. The read ends 3 residues before the CDR3 terminus; that terminus is restored from the germline J gene. This chain connects TRBV5-1 to TRBJ2-5; D possibly corresponds to TRBD2 (6 bases). V lost 4 bases, J lost 2 bases, and 15 bases lay in between. The germline V gene has CDR1 SGHRS and CDR2 YFSETQ. This CDR3 is built from 15 residues. CDR3 region: CASSPGDFGQETQYF. The CDR3 DNA, read in part, is TGCGCCAGCAGCCCCGGGGACTTTGGGCAAGAGACC.

This clone was picked up many times. The sequenced fragment ends 3 residues before the CDR3 boundary, so the rest is inferred from the germline J gene. The genes are TRBV20-1 and TRBJ2-3; 10 bases align to TRBD2. The J segment lost 1 base and the V segment lost 5 bases, leaving 9 bases of the junction unmatched. Germline CDR1 and CDR2: DFQATT and SNEGSKA (reference sequence). The CDR3 has 16 amino acids. Partial CDR3 DNA: TGCAGTGCTGTCATGACTAGCGGGTTCGGCACAGATACG. It specifies CSAVMTSGFGTDT. The full CDR3 reads CSAVMTSGFGTDTQYF.

In its sample, this clone was seen many times. The CDR3 end lies 3 residues beyond the end of the read and is filled in from the germline J gene. J is TRBJ2-5 and V is TRBV7-3, with TRBD1 matching 7 bases. This CDR3 comprises 14 residues. The V gene end was trimmed by 6 bases and the J gene end by 2 bases; junction bases not matched to a gene: 6. Germline CDR1 SGHTA, CDR2 FQGTGA. The CDR3 DNA, read in part, is TGTGCCAGCAGTTCTACAGGGGTTCAAGAGACC. Its translation: CASSSTGVQET. From start to end, the CDR3 is CASSSTGVQETQYF.

This clone was seen ten or more times. The CDR3 protein is CASSPDRGAQTDTQYF. Partial CDR3 DNA: TGTGCCAGCAGCCCAGACAGGGGCGCCCAAACAGATACG. This chain connects TRBV14 to TRBJ2-3; TRBD1 matches at 8 bases. The read stops 3 residues short of the end of the CDR3; the missing end is completed from the germline J gene. The CDR3 sequence is 16 residues long. Per germline, CDR1 SGHDN and CDR2 FVKESK. The J segment lost 3 bases and the V segment lost 4 bases, leaving 9 bases of the junction unmatched. Full variable domain (outside the CDR3, taken from reference TRBV14 and TRBJ2-3): EAGVTQFPSHSVIEKGQTVTLRCDPISGHDNLYWYRRVMGKEIKFLLHFVKESKQDESGMPNNRFLAERTGGTYSTLKVQPAELEDSGVYFCASSPDRGAQTDTQYFGPGTRLTVL.

This clone appeared many times. CDR3 bases read: TGTGCCAGCAGCTTCCACAGGGGCTATGGC. Residues: CASSFHRGYG. The whole CDR3 sequence reads CASSFHRGYGYTF. The chain has TRBV7-2 and TRBJ1-2, with TRBD1 matching over 7 bases. The CDR3 end is not reached by the read, which stops 3 residues before it; the germline J gene fills it in. The CDR3 is 13 residues long. Germline CDR1 reads SGHTA; CDR2 reads FQGNSA. J lost 4 bases, V lost 3 bases, and 2 bases had no gene match.

This clone showed up many times. Read sequence stops 3 residues before the CDR3 end, and the germline J gene provides the missing end. The chain employs TRBV7-9 and TRBJ2-1; D perhaps matches TRBD2 (5 bases). CDR1 and CDR2 (germline): SEHNR, FQNEAQ (reference sequence). The length of the CDR3 is 13 residues. The V and J ends lost 5 bases and 7 bases respectively, with 12 bases between them. CDR3 bases read: TGTGCCAGCAGCCAGAGGACTTTGAATGAG. It codes for CASSQRTLNE. The CDR3 in its entirety is CASSQRTLNEQFF.

This clone was counted many times. The sequenced fragment ends 3 residues before the CDR3 boundary, so the rest is inferred from the germline J gene. V and J are TRBV29-1 and TRBJ2-5; the D is unclear. The ends were cut back, 5 bases at V and 5 bases at J, with 18 bases in the middle. Germline V gene sequence: CDR1 SQVTM, CDR2 ANQGSEA. CDR3 size: 14 residues. The DNA read from the CDR3 is TGCAGCGTTCAACTCCGCCCCCCGTTCGAGACC. Residues: CSVQLRPPFET. The full CDR3 protein is CSVQLRPPFETQYF.

This clone was seen many times. The CDR3 end is not reached by the read, which stops 3 residues before it; the germline J gene fills it in. This chain joins TRBV12-3 or TRBV12-4 and TRBJ2-7; D is possibly TRBD1 (6 bases). V was pared by 3 bases and J by 2 bases, with 14 bases between. The CDR3 runs 15 residues. The CDR3 protein is CASSFSGQGPYEQYF. The part of the CDR3 DNA that was read is TGTGCCAGCAGTTTTTCAGGGCAGGGGCCCTACGAG.

This clone was counted ten times or more. Incomplete CDR3 DNA: TGTGCCAGCAGGGGCTCGAGGGCGGGAGTCTACAATGAG. It encodes CASRGSRAGVYNE. The whole CDR3 region reads CASRGSRAGVYNEQFF. This sequence joins TRBV19 and TRBJ2-1; D perhaps matches TRBD2 (7 bases). The read stops 3 residues short of the end of the CDR3; the missing end is completed from the germline J gene. Germline loops: CDR1 LNHDA, CDR2 SQIVND (reference sequence). The CDR3 totals 16 residues. V lost 9 bases to trimming and J lost 3 bases, with 21 bases between them.

This clone has a count of ten or more. Coverage ceases 3 residues before the CDR3 finishes, and the germline J gene fills in the end. V usage is TRBV29-1 and J usage is TRBJ2-2, with 10 positions matching TRBD1. The CDR3 is 15 residues long. Germline CDR1 SQVTM, CDR2 ANQGSEA. The J segment lost 7 bases and the V segment lost 4 bases, leaving 9 bases of the junction unmatched. The CDR3 here is CSVGGTGVFNGELFF. The DNA read from the CDR3 is TGCAGCGTTGGCGGGACAGGGGTTTTTAACGGGGAG.

This clone came up many times. The read terminates 3 residues ahead of where the CDR3 ends, so the germline J gene completes it. The rearrangement uses TRBV7-3 and TRBJ2-6; maybe TRBD1 (6 bases). This CDR3 has 18 residues. V gave up 0 bases and J gave up 0 bases, with 12 bases separating them. Germline CDR1 reads SGHTA; CDR2 reads FQGTGA. Incomplete CDR3 DNA: TGTGCCAGCAGCTTAACCGGAATCAGGGGCTCTGGGGCCAACGTC. Protein: CASSLTGIRGSGANV. The whole CDR3 protein reads CASSLTGIRGSGANVLTF.

This clone was observed many times. From the germline J gene comes the end of the CDR3, since the read stops 3 residues before it. The chain links TRBV14 to TRBJ2-7; 11 nucleotides align to TRBD2. Germline CDR1 SGHDN, CDR2 FVKESK. Trimming removed 4 bases from V and 0 bases from J; junction bases left unmatched: 11. CDR3 size: 18 residues. CDR3 DNA, as far as it was read: TGTGCCAGCAGCCCGACAGTGATTAGCGGGAGGGGCTCCTACGAG. This sequence encodes CASSPTVISGRGSYE. The whole CDR3 region reads CASSPTVISGRGSYEQYF. The full variable domain, in which reference TRBV14 and TRBJ2-7 provide the parts outside the CDR3, is EAGVTQFPSHSVIEKGQTVTLRCDPISGHDNLYWYRRVMGKEIKFLLHFVKESKQDESGMPNNRFLAERTGGTYSTLKVQPAELEDSGVYFCASSPTVISGRGSYEQYFGPGTRLTVT.

This clone occurred many times. The read is 3 residues too short to cover the CDR3 end, so that end is filled in from the germline J gene. V and J are TRBV7-9 and TRBJ2-3; 12 nucleotides align to TRBD2. V gave up 10 bases and J gave up 4 bases; unmatched junction bases: 3. This CDR3 region has 13 residues. The germline V gene has CDR1 SEHNR and CDR2 FQNEAQ (reference sequence). Here the CDR3 reads CATLAGGSDTQYF. Partial CDR3 DNA: TGTGCCACCCTAGCGGGAGGGTCAGATACG.

Many counts were recorded for this clone. The read ends 3 residues before the CDR3 terminus; that terminus is restored from the germline J gene. The chain carries TRBV28 and TRBJ2-3; a possible D gene is TRBD1 (5 bases). V lost 7 bases and J 0 bases, leaving 17 bases between the germline ends. This CDR3 comprises 16 residues. Germline CDR1 is MDHEN and CDR2 is SYDVKM. The sequenced part of the CDR3 DNA is TGTGCCAGCACAAGGGGTTGGTTCGTCAGCACAGATACG. Translated: CASTRGWFVSTDT. The CDR3 in full is CASTRGWFVSTDTQYF.